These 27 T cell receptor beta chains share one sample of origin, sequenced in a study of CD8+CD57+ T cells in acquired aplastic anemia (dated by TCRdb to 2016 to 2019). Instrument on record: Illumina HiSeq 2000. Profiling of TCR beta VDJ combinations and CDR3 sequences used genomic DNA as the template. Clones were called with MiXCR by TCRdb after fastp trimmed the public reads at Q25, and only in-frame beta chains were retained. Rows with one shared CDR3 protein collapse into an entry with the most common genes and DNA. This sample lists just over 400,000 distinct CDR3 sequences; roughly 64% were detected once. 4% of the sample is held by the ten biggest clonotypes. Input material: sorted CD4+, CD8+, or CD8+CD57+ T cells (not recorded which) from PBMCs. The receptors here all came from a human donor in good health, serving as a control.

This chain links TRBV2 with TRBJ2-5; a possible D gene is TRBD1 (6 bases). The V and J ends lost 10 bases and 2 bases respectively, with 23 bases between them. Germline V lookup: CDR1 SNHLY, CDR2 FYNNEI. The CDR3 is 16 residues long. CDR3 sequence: CATRTQSGTNQETQYF. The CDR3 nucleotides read TGTGCCACCAGAACCCAGTCGGGGACAAATCAAGAGACCCAGTACTTC.

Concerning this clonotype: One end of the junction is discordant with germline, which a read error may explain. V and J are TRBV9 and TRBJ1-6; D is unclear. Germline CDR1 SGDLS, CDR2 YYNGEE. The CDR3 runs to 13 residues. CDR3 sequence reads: CASSVGPRRPTHF. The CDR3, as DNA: TGTGCCAGCAGCGTAGGGCCGCGGAGGCCGACCCATTTT.

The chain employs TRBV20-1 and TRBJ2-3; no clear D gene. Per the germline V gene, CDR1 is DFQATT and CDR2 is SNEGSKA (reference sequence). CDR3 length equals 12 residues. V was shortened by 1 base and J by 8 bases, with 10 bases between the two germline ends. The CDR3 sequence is CSARVAGGTQYF. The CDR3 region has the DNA TGCAGTGCTAGAGTAGCTGGCGGTACGCAGTATTTT.

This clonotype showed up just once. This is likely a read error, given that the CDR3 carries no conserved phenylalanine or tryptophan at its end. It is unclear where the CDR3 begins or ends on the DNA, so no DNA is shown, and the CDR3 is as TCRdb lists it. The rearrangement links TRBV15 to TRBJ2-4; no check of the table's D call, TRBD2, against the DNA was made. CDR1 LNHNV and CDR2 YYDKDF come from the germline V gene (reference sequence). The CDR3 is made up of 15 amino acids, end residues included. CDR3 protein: CASSISGGAMDIQCS.

CDR3 region: CASSRSATRGHTF. Written as DNA, the CDR3 is TGTGCCAGCAGCCGAAGCGCGACCCGTGGGCACACCTTC. The chain joins TRBV7-3 to TRBJ1-2, with D unresolved. Germline assignment: CDR1 SGHTA and CDR2 FQGTGA. V lost 5 bases and J lost 12, with 19 bases in between. This CDR3 is built from 13 residues.

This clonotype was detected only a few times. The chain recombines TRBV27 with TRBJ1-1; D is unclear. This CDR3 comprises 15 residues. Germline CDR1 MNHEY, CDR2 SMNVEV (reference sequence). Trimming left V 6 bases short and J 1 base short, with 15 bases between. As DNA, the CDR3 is TGTGCCAGCAGAGCCCGGACGGGAACGAACACTGAAGCTTTCTTT. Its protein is CASRARTGTNTEAFF.

CDR3 sequence reads: CSARDRGNSQAFF. The CDR3 DNA follows: TGCAGTGCTAGAGACCGGGGAAATTCACAAGCTTTCTTT. The rearrangement uses TRBV20-1 and TRBJ1-1; D is undetermined. The CDR3 extends over 13 amino acids. Germline V CDR1 and CDR2: DFQATT, SNEGSKA (reference sequence). V lost 0 bases and J 9 bases, leaving 14 bases between the germline ends.

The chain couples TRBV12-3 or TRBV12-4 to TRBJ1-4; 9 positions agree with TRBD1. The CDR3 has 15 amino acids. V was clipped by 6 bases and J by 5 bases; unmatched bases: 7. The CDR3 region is CASSYPTGGNEKLFF. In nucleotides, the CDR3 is TGTGCCAGCAGCTATCCGACAGGGGGAAATGAAAAACTGTTTTTT.

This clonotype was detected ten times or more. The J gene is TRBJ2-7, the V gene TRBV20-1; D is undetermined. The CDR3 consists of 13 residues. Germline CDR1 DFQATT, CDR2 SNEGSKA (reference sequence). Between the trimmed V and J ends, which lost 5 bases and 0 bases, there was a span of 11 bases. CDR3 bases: TGCAGTGCTCAAACTACTGACTCCTACGAGCAGTACTTC. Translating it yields CSAQTTDSYEQYF.

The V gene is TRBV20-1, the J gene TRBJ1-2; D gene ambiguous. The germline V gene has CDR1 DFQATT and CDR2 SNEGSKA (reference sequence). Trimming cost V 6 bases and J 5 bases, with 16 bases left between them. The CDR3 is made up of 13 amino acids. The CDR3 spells CSARHAGEYGYTF. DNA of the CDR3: TGCAGTGCCAGACATGCAGGTGAGTATGGCTACACCTTC.

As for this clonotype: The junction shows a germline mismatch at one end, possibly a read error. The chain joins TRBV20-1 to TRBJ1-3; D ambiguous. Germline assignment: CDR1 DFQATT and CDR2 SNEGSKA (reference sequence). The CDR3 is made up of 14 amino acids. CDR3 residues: CSASSGNSGDTIYF. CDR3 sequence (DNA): TGCAGTGCTAGCTCCGGGAATTCTGGAGACACCATATATTTT.

CDR3 nucleotide sequence: TGTGCCAGCAGCTTAAGTGGACAGCGAAATTATGAAGCTTTCTTT. Translating gives CASSLSGQRNYEAFF. The V and J genes are TRBV7-9 and TRBJ1-1, with D possibly matching TRBD1 (6 bases). The V gene lost 2 bases and the J gene lost 7 bases, with 17 bases spanning the gap. Germline V gene lookup returns CDR1 SEHNR and CDR2 FQNEAQ (reference sequence). The CDR3 totals 15 residues.

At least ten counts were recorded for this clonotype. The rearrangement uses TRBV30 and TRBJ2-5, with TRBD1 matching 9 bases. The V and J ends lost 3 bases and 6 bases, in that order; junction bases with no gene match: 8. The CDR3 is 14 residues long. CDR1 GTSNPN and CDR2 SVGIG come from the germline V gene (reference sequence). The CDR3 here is CAWSGTGIWKTQYF. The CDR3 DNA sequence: TGTGCCTGGAGCGGGACAGGGATTTGGAAGACCCAGTACTTC.

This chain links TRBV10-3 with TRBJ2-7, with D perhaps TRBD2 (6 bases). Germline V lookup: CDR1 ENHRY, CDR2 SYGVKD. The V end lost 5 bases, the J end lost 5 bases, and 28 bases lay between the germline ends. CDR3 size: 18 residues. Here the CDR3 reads CAISITSSQTPLDHEQYF. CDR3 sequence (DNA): TGTGCCATCAGTATTACTAGCAGCCAAACTCCCCTCGACCACGAGCAGTACTTC.

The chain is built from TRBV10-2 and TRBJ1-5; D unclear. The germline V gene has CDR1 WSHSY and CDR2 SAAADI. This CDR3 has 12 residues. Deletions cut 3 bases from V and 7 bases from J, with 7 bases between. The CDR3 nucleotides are TGCGCCAGCAGTGACTCCCAGCAGCCCCAGCATTTT. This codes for CASSDSQQPQHF.

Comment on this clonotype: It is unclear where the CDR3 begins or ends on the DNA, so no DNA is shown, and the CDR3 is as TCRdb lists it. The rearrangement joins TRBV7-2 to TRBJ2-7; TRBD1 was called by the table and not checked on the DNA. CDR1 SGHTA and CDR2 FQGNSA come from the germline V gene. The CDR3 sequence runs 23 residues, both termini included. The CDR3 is CASSVLSVPVALSRQGASNEQYF.

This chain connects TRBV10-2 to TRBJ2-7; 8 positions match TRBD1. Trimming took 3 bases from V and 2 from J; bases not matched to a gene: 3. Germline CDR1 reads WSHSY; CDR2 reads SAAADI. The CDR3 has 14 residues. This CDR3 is CASSETGGPYEQYF. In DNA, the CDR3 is TGCGCCAGCAGTGAAACAGGGGGGCCCTACGAGCAGTACTTC.

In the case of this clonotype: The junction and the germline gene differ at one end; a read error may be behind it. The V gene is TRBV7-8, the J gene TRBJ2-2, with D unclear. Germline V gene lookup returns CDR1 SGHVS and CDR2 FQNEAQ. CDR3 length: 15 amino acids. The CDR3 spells CATSDPEQGTGELFF. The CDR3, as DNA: TGTGCCACCAGCGATCCCGAACAAGGCACCGGGGAGCTGTTTTTT.

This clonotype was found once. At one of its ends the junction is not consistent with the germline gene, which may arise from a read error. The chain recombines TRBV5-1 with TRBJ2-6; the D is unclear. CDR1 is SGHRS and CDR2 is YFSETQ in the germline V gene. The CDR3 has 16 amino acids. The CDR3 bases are TGTGCCAGTAGCCTGGGGTATGTCGCTGGGGCCAACGTCCTGACTTTC. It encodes CASSLGYVAGANVLTF.

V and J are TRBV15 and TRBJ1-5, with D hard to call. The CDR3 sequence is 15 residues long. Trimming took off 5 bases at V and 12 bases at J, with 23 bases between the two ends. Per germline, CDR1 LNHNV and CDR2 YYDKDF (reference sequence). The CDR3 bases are TGTGCCACCAGCGCCCAGTATAGGTATCAGCACCACCAGCATTTT. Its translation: CATSAQYRYQHHQHF.

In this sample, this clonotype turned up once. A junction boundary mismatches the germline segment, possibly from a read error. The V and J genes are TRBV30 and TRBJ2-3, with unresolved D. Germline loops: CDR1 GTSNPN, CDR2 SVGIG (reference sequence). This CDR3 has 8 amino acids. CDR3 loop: CAWSGVHF. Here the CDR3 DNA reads TGTGCCTGGAGTGGCGTGCATTTT. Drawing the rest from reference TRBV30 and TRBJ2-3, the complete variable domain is SQTIHQWPATLVQPVGSPLSLECTVEGTSNPNLYWYRQAAGRGLQLLFYSVGIGQISSEVPQNLSASRPQDRQFILSSKKLLLSDSGFYLCAWSGVHFGPGTRLTVL.

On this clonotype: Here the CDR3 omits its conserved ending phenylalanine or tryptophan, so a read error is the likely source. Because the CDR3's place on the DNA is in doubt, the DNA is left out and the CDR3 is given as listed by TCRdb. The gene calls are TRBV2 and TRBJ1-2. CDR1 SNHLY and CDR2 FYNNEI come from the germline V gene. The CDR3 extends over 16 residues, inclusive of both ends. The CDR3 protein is CASSQRGMDTQYFGPG.

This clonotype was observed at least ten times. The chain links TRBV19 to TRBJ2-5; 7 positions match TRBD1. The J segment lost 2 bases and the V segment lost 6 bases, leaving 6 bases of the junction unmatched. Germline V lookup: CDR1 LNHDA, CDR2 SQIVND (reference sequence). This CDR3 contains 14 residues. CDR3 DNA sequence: TGTGCCAGTAGGCGACAGGGTGAGCAAGAGACCCAGTACTTC. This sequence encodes CASRRQGEQETQYF. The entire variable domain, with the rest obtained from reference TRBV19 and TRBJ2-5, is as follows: DGGITQSPKYLFRKEGQNVTLSCEQNLNHDAMYWYRQDPGQGLRLIYYSQIVNDFQKGDIAEGYSVSREKKESFPLTVTSAQKNPTAFYLCASRRQGEQETQYFGPGTRLLVL.

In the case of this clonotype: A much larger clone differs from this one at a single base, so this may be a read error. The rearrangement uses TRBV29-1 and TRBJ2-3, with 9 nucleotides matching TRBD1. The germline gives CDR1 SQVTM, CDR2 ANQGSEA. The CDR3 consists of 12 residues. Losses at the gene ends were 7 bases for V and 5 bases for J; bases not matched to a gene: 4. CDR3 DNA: TGCAGCGGGACAGGGGCCATAGATACGCAGTATTTT. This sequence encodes CSGTGAIDTQYF.

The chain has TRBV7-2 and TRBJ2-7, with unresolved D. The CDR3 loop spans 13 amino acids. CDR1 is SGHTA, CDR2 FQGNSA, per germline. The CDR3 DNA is TGTGCCAGCAGTGGGTCCGGCACCTACGTGCAGTACGTC. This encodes CASSGSGTYVQYV.

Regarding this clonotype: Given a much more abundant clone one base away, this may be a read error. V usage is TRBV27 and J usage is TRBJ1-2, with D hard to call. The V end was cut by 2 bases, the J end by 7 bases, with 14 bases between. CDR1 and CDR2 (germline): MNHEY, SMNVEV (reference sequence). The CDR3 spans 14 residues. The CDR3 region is CASSLRVGNGGYTF. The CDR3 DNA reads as TGTGCCAGCAGTTTAAGGGTGGGAAATGGTGGCTACACCTTC.

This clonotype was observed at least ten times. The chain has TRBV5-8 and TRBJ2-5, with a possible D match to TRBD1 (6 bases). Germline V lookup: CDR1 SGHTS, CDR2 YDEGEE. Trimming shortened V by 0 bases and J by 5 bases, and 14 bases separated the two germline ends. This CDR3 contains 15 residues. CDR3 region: CASSLDPGQGETQYF. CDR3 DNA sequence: TGTGCCAGCAGCTTGGATCCGGGACAAGGGGAGACCCAGTACTTC.